The clone carrying this TCR beta chain occurred many times. Orbital computed tomography, together with clinical symptoms, serum thyroxine, TRAb and thyroid ultrasound, was used for diagnosis. The source of the sample is a study of Graves' ophthalmopathy and Graves' hyperthyroidism. RNA transcripts yielded amplified TCR beta CDR3 regions. HTBI primers were employed in first-round RT-PCR, then a second-round multiplex PCR followed. TCRdb re-called the multiplex PCR reads with MiXCR, one entry per CDR3 protein. The data contain 360,000 or so distinct CDR3 sequences, around 17% of them singletons. The V and J ends lost 8 bases and 1 base respectively, with 14 bases between them. The CDR3 sequence is 14 residues long. Germline V gene lookup returns CDR1 LGHNA and CDR2 YNFKEQ.

The specimen was peripheral blood. The clonotype originates from a woman in her late teens or twenties with Graves' ophthalmopathy. The chain has TRBV4-2 and TRBJ1-2; D gene ambiguous. CDR3 coding DNA: TGTGCCAGCCGGTTAATCGGCTTTAACTATGGCTACACCTTC. Protein product: CASRLIGFNYGYTF.